The T cell receptor (beta chain) under discussion was sequenced for a study of T cells in Graves' hyperthyroidism and ophthalmopathy. Study in general: Peripheral blood was secured at the point of initial diagnosis, before any treatment.

The investigators amplified TCR beta CDR3 regions from RNA transcripts. An initial round of RT-PCR targeting the TCR CDR3 relied on the HTBI primer set. TCRdb re-called the multiplex PCR reads through MiXCR, storing one row per CDR3 protein. The sample holds around 600,000 distinct CDR3 sequences, approximately 14% seen once. This clonotype was observed a few times. No antigen is known for it. V lost 0 bases and J lost 0; bases outside the gene matches: 14. This CDR3 has 20 residues. CDR1 and CDR2 (germline): LGHNA, YSLEER. Those patients with uncontrolled infection, other autoimmune disease, pregnancy or lactation were excluded. Study results and caveats: Most thyroid clonotypes expanded above 0.001 appeared in blood too. It was a median roughly six months before onset that the model predicted ophthalmopathy.

J is TRBJ2-3 and V is TRBV4-3; 8 nucleotides match TRBD2. The clonotype comes from a woman in her forties or fifties with Graves' ophthalmopathy. Sequencing was carried out using blood. CDR3 residues: CASSQDSTTSVISSTDTQYF. The CDR3, as DNA: TGCGCCAGCAGCCAAGATTCAACGACTAGCGTAATTTCTAGCACAGATACGCAGTATTTT.